The 25 T cell receptor beta chains given below trace back to one sample, sequenced in a study of T cell repertoires in cytomegalovirus infection. A single record per CDR3 protein comes from TCRdb applying MiXCR to the reads. This table has some 800,000 distinct CDR3 sequences, about 28% appearing once. These receptors lack a known antigen. The source was cultured CD8+ T cells from PBMCs, collected from culture after CMV antigen stimulation. These receptors came from a human donor in good health (CMV status not recorded). Some clones in this sample may be carry-over from other donors' samples.

This clonotype turned up a few times. The CDR3 here is CASSPEGESKGTDTQYF. The CDR3 coding sequence is TGTGCCAGCTCCCCGGAAGGGGAGAGTAAAGGGACAGATACGCAGTATTTT. The genes are TRBV6-5 and TRBJ2-3, with D perhaps matching TRBD1 or TRBD2 (5 bases each). Germline V gene sequence: CDR1 MNHEY, CDR2 SVGAGI. The CDR3 length is 17 residues. The V end lost 8 bases, the J end lost 3 bases, and 24 bases lay between the germline ends.

CDR3 loop: CASSPGHGTEAFF. CDR3 bases: TGTGCCAGCAGCCCGGGACACGGGACTGAAGCTTTCTTT. This sequence joins TRBV7-3 and TRBJ1-1; D possibly corresponds to TRBD1 (6 bases). From germline, CDR1 is SGHTA and CDR2 FQGTGA. The CDR3 extends over 13 amino acids. Deletions cut 5 bases from V and 5 bases from J, with 12 bases between. The full variable domain, rest sourced from reference TRBV7-3 and TRBJ1-1, is GAGVSQTPSNKVTEKGKYVELRCDPISGHTALYWYRQSLGQGPEFLIYFQGTGAADDSGLPNDRFFAVRPEGSVSTLKIQRTERGDSAVYLCASSPGHGTEAFFGQGTRLTVV.

The gene calls are TRBV6-6 and TRBJ1-2; 9 nucleotides line up with TRBD1. CDR1 MNHNY and CDR2 SVGAGI come from the germline V gene (reference sequence). The CDR3 has 17 residues. The ends lost 4 bases at V and 2 bases at J; junction bases unmatched: 11. The chain's CDR3 is CASSFPWDRATNYGYTF. The CDR3 nucleotides read TGTGCCAGCAGTTTTCCTTGGGACAGGGCAACCAACTATGGCTACACCTTC.

The chain uses TRBV9 and TRBJ2-2, with 10 bases identical to TRBD2. The CDR3 covers 17 residues. Trimming removed 3 bases from V and 2 bases from J; junction bases left unmatched: 7. Germline-derived CDR1 and CDR2 are SGDLS and YYNGEE. The CDR3 region is CASSGSLAGGNTGELFF. For the CDR3, the DNA is TGTGCCAGCAGCGGTTCCTTAGCGGGGGGCAACACCGGGGAGCTGTTTTTT.

This clonotype has just a few counts. The DNA of the CDR3 is TGTGCCAGCAGTTACCCGATGGGGGACAATGAGCAGTTCTTC. This sequence encodes CASSYPMGDNEQFF. V usage is TRBV6-2 or TRBV6-3 and J usage is TRBJ2-1; possibly TRBD1 or TRBD2 for D (5 bases each). The CDR3 is 14 residues long. The V gene's germline CDR1 is MNHEY and CDR2 SVGEGT. Trimming took 2 bases from V and 5 from J, leaving 10 bases between them.

Here the CDR3 reads CASTDYGSGANVLTF. In nucleotides, the CDR3 is TGTGCCAGCACCGACTACGGTTCTGGGGCCAACGTCCTGACTTTC. The chain couples TRBV6-6 to TRBJ2-6; D is possibly TRBD2 (5 bases). The germline V gene encodes CDR1 MNHNY and CDR2 SVGAGI (reference sequence). Trimming pared 7 bases from V and 1 base from J, leaving 11 bases between. CDR3 length: 15 amino acids.

This clonotype occurred a few times. This rearrangement joins TRBV15 to TRBJ1-6, with 7 bases identical to TRBD1. The CDR3 runs 15 residues. CDR1 and CDR2 (germline): LNHNV, YYDKDF (reference sequence). V was clipped by 0 bases and J by 10 bases; unmatched bases: 6. The CDR3 loop is CATSRDRGQLSPLHF. CDR3 bases: TGTGCCACCAGCAGAGATAGGGGGCAGCTCTCACCCCTCCACTTT.

The V call is TRBV19, the J call TRBJ1-1, with 8 bases identical to TRBD1. Germline values: CDR1 LNHDA, CDR2 SQIVND (reference sequence). The CDR3 contains 15 residues. The trim removed 7 bases at V and 6 bases at J, leaving 13 bases unmatched. The CDR3 here is CASIDPLTGGPEAFF. In DNA form, the CDR3 reads TGTGCCAGTATCGACCCCCTAACAGGGGGGCCTGAAGCTTTCTTT.

This clonotype turned up a few times. The chain has TRBV2 and TRBJ2-7; 7 bases are a match to TRBD2. The CDR3 covers 15 residues. Trimming cost V 0 bases and J 1 base; bases outside gene matches: 3. CDR1 is SNHLY and CDR2 is FYNNEI in the germline V gene. The CDR3 DNA is TGTGCCAGCAGTGAAGCAGGCGGGAGATCCTACGAGCAGTACTTC. It yields the protein CASSEAGGRSYEQYF.

The chain employs TRBV19 and TRBJ1-1; 8 bases are a match to TRBD1. This CDR3 spans 16 amino acids. Germline CDR1 LNHDA, CDR2 SQIVND (reference sequence). The V and J ends lost 0 bases and 4 bases, in that order; junction bases with no gene match: 7. The chain's CDR3 is CASSIDGGTGSTEAFF. CDR3 coding DNA: TGTGCCAGTAGTATAGATGGGGGGACAGGAAGCACTGAAGCTTTCTTT.

The chain employs TRBV12-3 or TRBV12-4 and TRBJ1-1, with D possibly matching TRBD1 (5 bases). There are 16 residues in the CDR3. V was trimmed by 8 bases and J by 1 base, leaving 20 bases between them. The CDR3 region is CASLGRGRIWNTEAFF. The CDR3 DNA reads TGTGCCAGCCTGGGGAGGGGTAGGATATGGAACACTGAAGCTTTCTTT.

This chain links TRBV20-1 with TRBJ1-1; TRBD1 matches at 7 bases. V gave up 1 base and J gave up 7 bases; unmatched junction bases: 0. Germline V gene sequence: CDR1 DFQATT, CDR2 SNEGSKA (reference sequence). The CDR3 runs 11 residues. The CDR3: CSARGDSEAFF. CDR3 bases: TGCAGTGCTAGAGGGGACAGTGAAGCTTTCTTT.

This clonotype was seen repeatedly, ten times or more. The gene calls are TRBV7-2 and TRBJ2-3; TRBD2 agrees at 9 bases. CDR3 length: 16 residues. V shed 4 bases, J shed 1 base, and the junction held 6 bases outside the gene matches. In germline, CDR1 is SGHTA, CDR2 FQGNSA. The CDR3 coding sequence is TGTGCCAGCAGCTCCCCCCAGCGGGGGGGCACAGATACGCAGTATTTT. It encodes CASSSPQRGGTDTQYF.

This clonotype was seen a handful of times. This CDR3 is CASSDDRGPTDTQYF. In DNA, the CDR3 is TGTGCCAGCAGCGATGACAGGGGCCCGACAGATACGCAGTATTTT. The J gene is TRBJ2-3, the V gene TRBV9, with TRBD1 identical over 8 bases. The length of the CDR3 is 15 residues. V lost 3 bases and J lost 3; bases outside the gene matches: 6. Germline V gene data show CDR1 as SGDLS and CDR2 as YYNGEE.

This clonotype was observed a handful of times. The CDR3 protein is CASSPQMSYGYTF. DNA of the CDR3: TGTGCCAGCAGCCCCCAGATGAGTTATGGCTACACCTTC. The rearrangement joins TRBV7-9 to TRBJ1-2, with D unclear. The CDR3 spans 13 residues. V shed 5 bases and J shed 5 bases, with 12 bases lying between them. The germline V gene has CDR1 SEHNR and CDR2 FQNEAQ (reference sequence). Filled out from reference TRBV7-9 and TRBJ1-2, the complete variable domain reads DTGVSQNPRHKITKRGQNVTFRCDPISEHNRLYWYRQTLGQGPEFLTYFQNEAQLEKSRLLSDRFSAERPKGSFSTLEIQRTEQGDSAMYLCASSPQMSYGYTFGSGTRLTVV.

This clonotype has a handful of counts. The V gene is TRBV12-3 or TRBV12-4, the J gene TRBJ2-7, with 9 bases matching TRBD1. CDR3 size: 15 residues. Trimming cost V 5 bases and J 2 bases; bases outside gene matches: 7. The CDR3 DNA follows: TGTGCCAGCAGTCCCGGGACAGGGACCCCCTACGAGCAGTACTTC. The encoded protein is CASSPGTGTPYEQYF.

The chain employs TRBV6-6 and TRBJ1-4; D is perhaps TRBD1 (6 bases). This CDR3 has 15 residues. Germline CDR1 is MNHNY and CDR2 is SVGAGI (reference sequence). The V and J ends lost 6 bases and 5 bases respectively, with 16 bases between them. The CDR3 region is CASSVWGTSNEKLFF. The CDR3 nucleotides read TGTGCCAGCAGCGTTTGGGGGACAAGCAATGAAAAACTGTTTTTT.

This clonotype has only a few counts. The chain carries TRBV10-3 and TRBJ2-7; either TRBD1 or TRBD2 may fit D (5 bases each). Germline CDR1 reads ENHRY; CDR2 reads SYGVKD. This CDR3 has 12 residues. V dropped 11 bases and J dropped 3 bases, with 14 bases sitting between them. The CDR3 loop reads CASGGTNYEQYV. DNA of the CDR3: TGTGCCTCCGGTGGGACGAACTACGAGCAGTACGTC.

The V and J genes are TRBV5-3 and TRBJ2-1; D unresolved. TRBV5-3 is flagged as an ORF with uncertain function. The V gene lost 8 bases and the J gene lost 6 bases, with 12 bases spanning the gap. This CDR3 contains 12 residues. The CDR3 DNA sequence: TGTGCCAGCACCTCACCAATCAATGAGCAGTTCTTC. This translates into CASTSPINEQFF.

This clonotype has ten or more counts. The chain has TRBV7-2 and TRBJ2-2; 9 bases map to TRBD2. The germline gives CDR1 SGHTA, CDR2 FQGNSA. The CDR3 is 17 amino acids. With V trimmed by 5 bases and J by 4 bases, 11 bases remained unmatched. The CDR3 spells CASSLRRGGLVTGELFF. The CDR3 DNA reads as TGTGCCAGCAGCCTAAGGCGGGGGGGACTAGTCACCGGGGAGCTGTTTTTT.

The genes are TRBV20-1 and TRBJ1-5; D is possibly TRBD1 (6 bases). The CDR3 spans 15 residues. CDR1 and CDR2 (germline): DFQATT, SNEGSKA (reference sequence). V shed 0 bases and J shed 2 bases, with 11 bases lying between them. The CDR3 coding sequence is TGCAGTGCTAGAGATTTTTCAGGGGGCAATCAGCCCCAGCATTTT. This codes for CSARDFSGGNQPQHF.

The V and J genes are TRBV6-1 and TRBJ1-2; 7 bases are a match to TRBD1. Germline V gene data show CDR1 as MNHNS and CDR2 as SASEGT. This CDR3 contains 16 residues. V dropped 2 bases and J dropped 3; count of bases not matched to a gene: 9. The DNA for the CDR3 is TGTGCCAGCAGTGAAATTCGGGGGACAGAAGACTATGGCTACACCTTC. Protein product: CASSEIRGTEDYGYTF.

This clonotype appeared many times. CDR3 in amino acids: CASSSPTPTGPEQYV. Written as DNA, the CDR3 is TGTGCCAGCAGTTCCCCCACACCCACAGGGCCCGAGCAGTACGTC. The V gene is TRBV27, the J gene TRBJ2-7; the D gene is possibly TRBD1 (6 bases). Trimming stripped 4 bases from V and 6 bases from J, with 19 bases between. Germline V gives CDR1 MNHEY, CDR2 SMNVEV (reference sequence). CDR3 length: 15 amino acids.

The rearrangement joins TRBV4-1 to TRBJ2-1; a possible D gene is TRBD2 (5 bases). The germline V gene encodes CDR1 MGHRA and CDR2 YSYEKL. The CDR3 length is 16 residues. Trimming took off 3 bases at V and 0 bases at J, with 12 bases between the two ends. CDR3 protein: CASSQRGPSSYNEQFF. CDR3 DNA: TGCGCCAGCAGCCAGCGAGGGCCGAGCTCCTACAATGAGCAGTTCTTC.

This clonotype has more than one count but fewer than ten. The rearrangement joins TRBV4-1 to TRBJ2-2; D not certain. V was pared by 1 base and J by 0 bases, with 12 bases between. The CDR3 covers 17 residues. CDR1 is MGHRA, CDR2 YSYEKL, per germline. In DNA, the CDR3 is TGCGCCAGCAGCCAAGGTAGCACAGCGCCGAACACCGGGGAGCTGTTTTTT. It specifies CASSQGSTAPNTGELFF.